This T cell receptor beta chain was found in a study of blood T cells in healthy people across ages. Background on the study: Per two T cells, about one barcoded beta molecule was captured through template switching.

A few counts support this clonotype. PCR was performed a second time for about 7 to 11 cycles using a sample-barcoded 5' primer and a J-beta primer mix. Each CDR3 protein is one row after TCRdb ran MiXCR on the 5' RACE reads. The sample has about 640,000 distinct CDR3 sequences, approximately 59% seen once. The receptor was derived from a man aged 55 to 70 in good health. The material sequenced was blood.

The CDR3 DNA is TGCAGCTTATCGGGACTAGCGGGGGCCACCGGCTACAATGAGCAGTTCTTC. It yields the protein CSLSGLAGATGYNEQFF. This chain links TRBV29-1 with TRBJ2-1, with TRBD2 identical over 14 bases. The CDR3 sequence is 17 residues long. Germline loops: CDR1 SQVTM, CDR2 ANQGSEA. Germline trimming cut 8 bases from V and 3 bases from J; bases unmatched to any gene: 12.